This TCR beta chain is drawn from a study of blood T cell repertoires in COVID-19. Study at large: COVID-19 samples, acute and convalescent, were from the United States, Italy and Spain. PBMCs, B-cell-depleted T cells, or T cells provided the cDNA or gDNA that made up the material.

TCRdb's table, derived via immunoSEQ multiplex PCR, lists solely in-frame clones and lacks some. The table has approximately 46,000 clones, about nine tenths seen once. The germline CDR1 and CDR2 sequences are LGHDT and YNNKEL (reference sequence). This CDR3 has 13 amino acids. Trimming shortened V by 3 bases and J by 7 bases, and 9 bases separated the two germline ends. This receptor was obtained from a man aged 60-69 years with active or convalescent COVID-19. Sequencing was carried out using peripheral blood. The chain couples TRBV3-1 (or the pseudogene TRBV3-2) to TRBJ2-2; a possible D gene is TRBD1 (5 bases). CDR3 protein: CASSQGPLGELFF. CDR3 bases: TGTGCCAGCAGCCAGGGGCCCCTCGGGGAGCTGTTTTTT.